This entry describes one T cell receptor beta chain. With V trimmed by 6 bases and J by 2 bases, 11 bases remained unmatched. This CDR3 is 18 amino acids long. The V gene's germline CDR1 is ENHRY and CDR2 SYGVKD. This sample is part of a study of long-term antiretroviral therapy in people with HIV. The assay used was immunoSEQ (version v3.0), run at survey level. The protocol was immunoSEQ multiplex PCR, while the TCRdb copy is restricted to in-frame clones and leaves out a portion. This table has about 19,000 clones, more than 65% appearing once. The source of this sequence is a woman aged 50 to 65 with HIV. This chain connects TRBV10-3 to TRBJ2-5; 14 bases are a match to TRBD2. Here the sequenced sample was unsorted PBMCs, taken 0.5 years before starting antiretroviral therapy. The CDR3 loop reads CAISSTSGGEIGQETQYF. In DNA form, the CDR3 reads TGTGCCATCAGCTCGACTAGCGGGGGGGAGATAGGGCAAGAGACCCAGTACTTC.